This record covers a single TCR beta chain. Its antigen is not identified. This entry is derived from a study of shared clonotypes between healthy human individuals. Samples underwent the assay at deep level. Per sorted-subset replicate PCR, input was roughly 220 ng DNA, representing roughly 28,000 T cell genomes. The assay was immunoSEQ multiplex PCR, and TCRdb's table has in-frame clones only and misses some. The sample records about 580,000 clones, 95% to 98% being singletons. Points from the study as a whole: Blood was the sole source, and tissue repertoires probably differ.

Per the germline V gene, CDR1 is MNHEY and CDR2 is SVGAGI. V was clipped by 2 bases and J by 7 bases, with 11 bases between them. This CDR3 contains 13 residues. Naive CD8 cells, CD45RO-negative and positively selected for CCR7, excluded terminally differentiated effector memory CD45RA+ cells. The study enrolled healthy HIV-negative adults without recent acute infections or vaccinations as donors. The sample taken for sequencing was naive CD8+ T cells sorted from blood. The V gene is TRBV6-5, the J gene TRBJ1-2; TRBD1 might be the D (6 bases). This TCR was sampled from a man aged 25-40 years in good health. The DNA of the CDR3 is TGTGCCAGCAGTTACGGAGGGGGGATTGGCTACACCTTC. It encodes CASSYGGGIGYTF.